The next 18 T cell receptor beta chains were all read from a single sample in a study of blood T cell repertoires in COVID-19. The method was immunoSEQ multiplex PCR; TCRdb's version includes in-frame clones alone and lacks a portion of them. This sample yields roughly 90,000 clones, of which 80% are seen a single time; over 9% belongs to the top ten. Material: peripheral blood. The receptors were sampled from a woman in her seventies with acute or convalescent COVID-19.

The sample holds one count of this clone. The chain joins TRBV7-2 to TRBJ1-5, with TRBD1 identical over 9 bases. The V and J ends lost 6 bases and 2 bases, in that order; junction bases with no gene match: 5. CDR1 SGHTA and CDR2 FQGNSA come from the germline V gene. The CDR3 length is 15 residues. As DNA, the CDR3 is TGTGCCAGCAGTTTACAGGGGGCAGGCAATCAGCCCCAGCATTTT. Translated, it gives CASSLQGAGNQPQHF.

There are a few counts of this clone. This chain uses TRBV9 with TRBJ1-3; maybe TRBD1 (6 bases). CDR3 length: 14 residues. CDR1 and CDR2 from the germline V gene are SGDLS and YYNGEE. V lost 7 bases and J 0 bases, leaving 11 bases between the germline ends. The CDR3 coding sequence is TGTGCCAGCGGGGACACCCTCTCTGGAAACACCATATATTTT. Translation gives CASGDTLSGNTIYF.

This sequence joins TRBV28 and TRBJ1-1, with TRBD1 as a possible D gene (5 bases). Trimming pared 4 bases from V and 4 bases from J, leaving 16 bases between. This CDR3 spans 15 amino acids. The germline V gene has CDR1 MDHEN and CDR2 SYDVKM. The CDR3 region is CASSSRQGLGTEAFF. CDR3 nucleotides: TGTGCCAGCAGTTCCCGGCAGGGTTTGGGCACTGAAGCTTTCTTT.

The chain links TRBV5-1 to TRBJ1-4, with 7 bases matching TRBD1. Per the germline V gene, CDR1 is SGHRS and CDR2 is YFSETQ. This CDR3 has 14 amino acids. Germline trimming cut 5 bases from V and 8 bases from J; bases unmatched to any gene: 9. CDR3 loop: CASSRLAGGEKLFF. CDR3 DNA: TGCGCCAGCAGTAGGTTGGCAGGGGGGGAAAAACTGTTTTTT.

This clone has only one observation. This chain uses TRBV27 with TRBJ2-3, with TRBD2 as a possible D gene (5 bases). Deletions cut 4 bases from V and 3 bases from J, with 17 bases between. Germline V gene lookup returns CDR1 MNHEY and CDR2 SMNVEV (reference sequence). This CDR3 spans 16 amino acids. As DNA, the CDR3 is TGTGCCAGCAGTTCCCTCTTGCTCGGCGGGACAGATACGCAGTATTTT. It is translated as CASSSLLLGGTDTQYF.

This sequence joins TRBV6-5 and TRBJ2-7; TRBD2 matches 9 bases. This CDR3 spans 15 amino acids. CDR1 is MNHEY, CDR2 SVGAGI, per germline. After removal of 7 bases from V and 4 bases from J, the junction contained 11 bases not matched to a gene. CDR3: CASTTPGLATYEQYF. CDR3 DNA sequence: TGTGCCAGCACCACACCGGGACTAGCAACGTACGAGCAGTACTTC.

The V and J genes are TRBV28 and TRBJ1-4; D unclear. The CDR3 spans 14 residues. Deletions cut 2 bases from V and 10 bases from J, with 14 bases between. CDR1 MDHEN and CDR2 SYDVKM come from the germline V gene. The CDR3 loop is CASSLLRPQRKLFF. The CDR3 region has the DNA TGTGCCAGCAGTTTACTCAGGCCCCAACGAAAACTGTTTTTT.

This clone came up once. V and J are TRBV6-6 and TRBJ2-1, with TRBD2 identical over 14 bases. This CDR3 region has 15 residues. J was trimmed by 9 bases and V by 5 bases; bases with no gene match: 6. Germline lookup yields CDR1 MNHNY and CDR2 SVGAGI (reference sequence). CDR3 region: CASSKTSGGAGEQFF. The CDR3 nucleotides are TGTGCCAGCAGTAAGACTAGCGGGGGGGCCGGTGAGCAGTTCTTC.

There are many counts of this clone. The rearrangement joins TRBV6-2 or TRBV6-3 to TRBJ2-7; a weak D match, TRBD2 (6 bases). The CDR3 is 14 residues long. Trimming left V 5 bases short and J 5 bases short, with 16 bases between. Germline CDR1 and CDR2: MNHEY and SVGEGT. The chain's CDR3 is CASSIWEEKDEQYF. The DNA of the CDR3 is TGTGCCAGCAGTATTTGGGAGGAGAAGGACGAGCAGTACTTC.

The chain combines TRBV28 with TRBJ1-4; TRBD1 aligns across 9 bases. The V segment lost 8 bases and the J segment 8 bases; nucleotides outside the gene matches: 9. CDR1 is MDHEN, CDR2 SYDVKM, per germline. The CDR3 is 14 amino acids. The CDR3 region is CASRTGGLEEKLFF. CDR3 nucleotides: TGTGCCAGCCGAACAGGGGGCCTGGAAGAAAAACTGTTTTTT.

This clone appeared a single time. The chain couples TRBV7-9 to TRBJ2-7, with 7 bases fitting TRBD1. The V gene end was trimmed by 5 bases and the J gene end by 4 bases; junction bases not matched to a gene: 5. The CDR3 is 13 amino acids. Germline CDR1 reads SEHNR; CDR2 reads FQNEAQ (reference sequence). As DNA, the CDR3 is TGTGCCAGCAGCCGAGGGACAGTATACGAGCAGTACTTC. This gives the protein CASSRGTVYEQYF.

The genes are TRBV7-8 and TRBJ2-7, with D possibly being TRBD2 (6 bases). V lost 1 base to trimming and J lost 0 bases, with 13 bases between them. The CDR3 loop spans 16 amino acids. In germline, CDR1 is SGHVS, CDR2 FQNEAQ. The CDR3: CASSLVSGLNSYEQYF. The CDR3 DNA follows: TGTGCCAGCAGCTTAGTAAGCGGACTAAACTCCTACGAGCAGTACTTC. The full variable domain, its missing parts supplied by reference TRBV7-8 and TRBJ2-7, is GAGVSQSPRYKVAKRGQDVALRCDPISGHVSLFWYQQALGQGPEFLTYFQNEAQLDKSGLPSDRFFAERPEGSVSTLKIQRTQQEDSAVYLCASSLVSGLNSYEQYFGPGTRLTVT.

This chain connects TRBV6-2 or TRBV6-3 to TRBJ1-5, with 9 positions matching TRBD1. Germline loops: CDR1 MNHEY, CDR2 SVGEGT. This CDR3 contains 18 residues. Trimming removed 0 bases from V and 7 bases from J; junction bases left unmatched: 13. CDR3 nucleotide sequence: TGTGCCAGCAGTTACTCCGCCGGGACAGGGTTCGGAGGACAGCCCCAGCATTTT. Translating gives CASSYSAGTGFGGQPQHF.

J is TRBJ2-7 and V is TRBV2, with TRBD1 matching 10 bases. With V trimmed by 8 bases and J by 4 bases, 5 bases remained unmatched. The germline CDR1 and CDR2 sequences are SNHLY and FYNNEI. This CDR3 is 13 amino acids long. The DNA of the CDR3 is TGTGCCAGCGGGAGGGACAGGGGTTACGAGCAGTACTTC. This sequence encodes CASGRDRGYEQYF.

This sequence joins TRBV2 and TRBJ1-4, with D unclear. The CDR3 covers 11 residues. Trimming removed 5 bases at V and 11 bases at J, with 9 bases between. Per the germline V gene, CDR1 is SNHLY and CDR2 is FYNNEI. CDR3 in amino acids: CASSSEVKLFF. Here the CDR3 DNA reads TGTGCCAGCAGTTCAGAAGTTAAACTGTTTTTT.

The rearrangement links TRBV9 to TRBJ2-3; 7 bases are shared with TRBD2. CDR1 is SGDLS, CDR2 YYNGEE, per germline. Trimming removed 4 bases from V and 9 bases from J; junction bases left unmatched: 17. This CDR3 has 16 residues. The CDR3 nucleotides read TGTGCCAGCAGCACCAGTCGGGGGGTAAATTCCAACACGCAGTATTTT. It is translated as CASSTSRGVNSNTQYF.

The chain couples TRBV7-9 to TRBJ2-7; 9 bases match TRBD1. V was clipped by 3 bases and J by 4 bases; unmatched bases: 10. CDR1 and CDR2 from the germline V gene are SEHNR and FQNEAQ (reference sequence). The CDR3 totals 16 residues. In DNA, the CDR3 is TGTGCCAGCAGCTTCTCTGACAGGGGGGACAGATACGAGCAGTACTTC. It specifies CASSFSDRGDRYEQYF.

The J gene is TRBJ2-1, the V gene TRBV12-3 or TRBV12-4; TRBD1 aligns across 7 bases. This CDR3 is 13 amino acids long. The V and J ends lost 8 bases and 4 bases, in that order; junction bases with no gene match: 5. The CDR3 here is CASGRGLYNEQFF. Written as DNA, the CDR3 is TGTGCCAGCGGTAGGGGGCTGTACAATGAGCAGTTCTTC.